This TCR beta chain is drawn from a study of shared clonotypes between healthy human individuals. General study points: Sequencing depth was predicted to influence how clonotypes are shared among donors.

Germline V gene sequence: CDR1 SGHRS, CDR2 YFSETQ. This CDR3 is 16 amino acids long. As for this clone: Its antigen is not known. Germline is not matched at one junction end, which may reflect a read error.

The protocol was immunoSEQ multiplex PCR, while the TCRdb copy is restricted to in-frame clones and leaves out a portion. The table shows 530,000 or so clones, with about 79% occurring only once. The source is a middle-aged woman in good health. Some clones in this sample may be carry-over from other donors' samples. V usage is TRBV5-1 and J usage is TRBJ1-4; D call uncertain. The sample consisted of PBMCs. The CDR3 region has the DNA TGCGCCAGCAGCTTGGGAAGGGATGCAACTAATGAAACACTGTTTTTT. Translated: CASSLGRDATNETLFF.